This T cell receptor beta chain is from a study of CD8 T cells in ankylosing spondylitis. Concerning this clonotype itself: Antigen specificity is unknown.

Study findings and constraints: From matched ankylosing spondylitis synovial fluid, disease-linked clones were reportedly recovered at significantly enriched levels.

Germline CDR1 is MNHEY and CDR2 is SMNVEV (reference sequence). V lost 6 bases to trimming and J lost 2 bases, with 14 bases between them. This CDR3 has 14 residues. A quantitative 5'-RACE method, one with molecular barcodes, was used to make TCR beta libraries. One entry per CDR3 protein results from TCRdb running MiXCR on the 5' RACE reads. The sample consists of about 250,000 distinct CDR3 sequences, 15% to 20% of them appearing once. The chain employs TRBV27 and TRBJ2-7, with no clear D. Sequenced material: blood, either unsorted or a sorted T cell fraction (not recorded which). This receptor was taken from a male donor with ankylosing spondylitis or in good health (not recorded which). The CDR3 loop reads CASSWASDTYEQYF. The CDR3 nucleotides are TGTGCCAGCAGCTGGGCTAGTGATACCTACGAGCAGTACTTC.